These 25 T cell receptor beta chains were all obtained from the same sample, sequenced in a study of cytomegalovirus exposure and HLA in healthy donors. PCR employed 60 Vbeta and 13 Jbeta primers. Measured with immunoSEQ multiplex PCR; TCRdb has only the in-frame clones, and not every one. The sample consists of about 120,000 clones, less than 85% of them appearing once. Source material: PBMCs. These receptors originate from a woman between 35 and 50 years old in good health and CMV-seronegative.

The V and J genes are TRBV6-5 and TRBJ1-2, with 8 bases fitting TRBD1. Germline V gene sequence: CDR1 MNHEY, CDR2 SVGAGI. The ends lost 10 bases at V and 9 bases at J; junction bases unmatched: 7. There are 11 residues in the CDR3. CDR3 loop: CATDRDRSYTF. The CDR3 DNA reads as TGTGCCACCGATAGGGACAGGAGCTACACCTTC.

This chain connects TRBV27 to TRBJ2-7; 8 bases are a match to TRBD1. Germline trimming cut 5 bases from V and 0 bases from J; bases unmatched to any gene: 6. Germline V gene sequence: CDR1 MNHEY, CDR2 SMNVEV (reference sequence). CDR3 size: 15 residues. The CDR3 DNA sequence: TGTGCCAGCAGTCTCGGACAGGGAGGCTCCTACGAGCAGTACTTC. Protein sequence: CASSLGQGGSYEQYF.

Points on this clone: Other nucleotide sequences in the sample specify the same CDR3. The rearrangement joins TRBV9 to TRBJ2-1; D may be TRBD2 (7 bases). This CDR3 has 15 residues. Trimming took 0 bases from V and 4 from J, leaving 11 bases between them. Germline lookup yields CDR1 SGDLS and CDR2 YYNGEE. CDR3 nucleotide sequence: TGTGCCAGCAGCGTAGGGGGGGGCGCGTACAATGAGCAGTTCTTC. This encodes CASSVGGGAYNEQFF.

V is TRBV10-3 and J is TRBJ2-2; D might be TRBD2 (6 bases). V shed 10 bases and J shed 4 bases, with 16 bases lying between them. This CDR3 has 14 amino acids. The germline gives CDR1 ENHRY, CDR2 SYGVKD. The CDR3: CATSPWGGTGELFF. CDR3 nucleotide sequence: TGTGCCACATCCCCCTGGGGAGGCACCGGGGAGCTGTTTTTT.

The CDR3 DNA reads as TGTGCCAGCAGTGGGGGACAGGGGGTAGGAAAACTGTTTTTT. Translation gives CASSGGQGVGKLFF. The rearrangement joins TRBV6-1 to TRBJ1-4; TRBD1 agrees at 11 bases. The CDR3 contains 14 residues. With V trimmed by 4 bases and J by 10 bases, 5 bases remained unmatched. Germline CDR1 and CDR2: MNHNS and SASEGT.

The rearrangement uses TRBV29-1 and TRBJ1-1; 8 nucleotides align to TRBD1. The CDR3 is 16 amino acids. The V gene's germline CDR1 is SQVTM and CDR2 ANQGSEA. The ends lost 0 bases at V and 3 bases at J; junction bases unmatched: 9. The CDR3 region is CSVEEGRGLGDTEAFF. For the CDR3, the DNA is TGCAGCGTTGAAGAGGGCAGGGGGCTCGGGGACACTGAAGCTTTCTTT.

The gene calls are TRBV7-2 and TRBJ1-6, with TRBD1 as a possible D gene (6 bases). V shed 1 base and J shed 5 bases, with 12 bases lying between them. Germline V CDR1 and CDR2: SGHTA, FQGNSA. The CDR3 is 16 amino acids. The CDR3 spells CASSLGSQGNNSPLHF. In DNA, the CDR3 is TGTGCCAGCAGCTTAGGGTCGCAGGGGAATAATTCACCCCTCCACTTT.

The CDR3 here is CASSQEIQYTIATYNEQFF. The CDR3 nucleotides are TGCGCCAGCAGCCAAGAGATCCAGTATACGATAGCAACGTACAATGAGCAGTTCTTC. The chain links TRBV4-3 to TRBJ2-1; D call uncertain. V was shortened by 0 bases and J by 4 bases, with 22 bases between the two germline ends. Germline V gene sequence: CDR1 LGHNA, CDR2 YSLEER. This CDR3 is built from 19 residues.

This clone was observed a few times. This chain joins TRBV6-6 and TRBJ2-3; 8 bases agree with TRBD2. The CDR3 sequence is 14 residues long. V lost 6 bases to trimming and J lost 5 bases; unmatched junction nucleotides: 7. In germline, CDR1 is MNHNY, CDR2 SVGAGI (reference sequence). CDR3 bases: TGTGCCAGCAGACTGAGCGGGAGTGAAGATACGCAGTATTTT. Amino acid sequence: CASRLSGSEDTQYF.

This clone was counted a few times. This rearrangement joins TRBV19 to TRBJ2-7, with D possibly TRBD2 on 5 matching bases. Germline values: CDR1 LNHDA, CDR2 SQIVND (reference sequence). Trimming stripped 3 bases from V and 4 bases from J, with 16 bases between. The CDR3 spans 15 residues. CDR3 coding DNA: TGTGCCAGTAGTATTGCCGAGGGCGGTGTATACGAGCAGTACTTC. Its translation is CASSIAEGGVYEQYF.

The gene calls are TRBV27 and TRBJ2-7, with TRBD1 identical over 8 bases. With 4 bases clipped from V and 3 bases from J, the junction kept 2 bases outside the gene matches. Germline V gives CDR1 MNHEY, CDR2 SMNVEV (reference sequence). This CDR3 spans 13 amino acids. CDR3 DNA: TGTGCCAGCAGTTCGGGACAGGTCTACGAGCAGTACTTC. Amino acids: CASSSGQVYEQYF.

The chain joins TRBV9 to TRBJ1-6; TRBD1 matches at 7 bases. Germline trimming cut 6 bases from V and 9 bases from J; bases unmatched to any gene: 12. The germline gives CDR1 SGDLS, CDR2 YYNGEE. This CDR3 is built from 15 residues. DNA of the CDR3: TGTGCCAGCACCATATCGGCAGGGGGTAGTTCACCCCTCCACTTT. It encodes CASTISAGGSSPLHF.

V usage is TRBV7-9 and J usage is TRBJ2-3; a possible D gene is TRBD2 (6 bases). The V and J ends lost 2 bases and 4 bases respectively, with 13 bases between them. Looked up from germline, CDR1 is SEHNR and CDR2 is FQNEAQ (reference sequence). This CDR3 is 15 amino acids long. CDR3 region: CASSLMAGSSDTQYF. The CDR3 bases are TGTGCCAGCAGCTTAATGGCGGGGTCGTCAGATACGCAGTATTTT. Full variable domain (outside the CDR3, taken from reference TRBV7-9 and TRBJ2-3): DTGVSQNPRHKITKRGQNVTFRCDPISEHNRLYWYRQTLGQGPEFLTYFQNEAQLEKSRLLSDRFSAERPKGSFSTLEIQRTEQGDSAMYLCASSLMAGSSDTQYFGPGTRLTVL.

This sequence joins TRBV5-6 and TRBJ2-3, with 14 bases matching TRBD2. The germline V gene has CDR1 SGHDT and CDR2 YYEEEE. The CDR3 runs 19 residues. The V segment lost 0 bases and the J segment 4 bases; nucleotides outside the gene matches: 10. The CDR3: CASSLAPTSGRAGADTQYF. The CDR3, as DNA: TGTGCCAGCAGCTTGGCCCCGACTAGCGGGAGGGCCGGGGCAGATACGCAGTATTTT.

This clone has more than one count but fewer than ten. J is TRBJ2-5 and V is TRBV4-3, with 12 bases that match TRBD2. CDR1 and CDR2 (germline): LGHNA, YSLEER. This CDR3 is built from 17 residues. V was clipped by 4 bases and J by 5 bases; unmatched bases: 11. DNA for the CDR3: TGCGCCAGCAGCCCCCGGACTAGCGGGACTACAGGGGAGACCCAGTACTTC. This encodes CASSPRTSGTTGETQYF.

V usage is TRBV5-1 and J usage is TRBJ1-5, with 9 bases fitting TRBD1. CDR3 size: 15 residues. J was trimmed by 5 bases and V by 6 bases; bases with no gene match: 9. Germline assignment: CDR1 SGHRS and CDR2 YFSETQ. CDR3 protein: CASKPRTGVDQPQHF. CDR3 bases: TGCGCCAGCAAACCTCGGACAGGGGTCGATCAGCCCCAGCATTTT.

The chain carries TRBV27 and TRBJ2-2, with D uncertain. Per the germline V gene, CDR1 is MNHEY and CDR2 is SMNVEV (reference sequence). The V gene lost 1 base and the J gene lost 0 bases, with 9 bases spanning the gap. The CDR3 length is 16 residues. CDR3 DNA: TGTGCCAGCAGTTTATTCTCGCTACCGAACACCGGGGAGCTGTTTTTT. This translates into CASSLFSLPNTGELFF.

The CDR3: CASSLWGRGYGDIQYF. The CDR3 DNA follows: TGTGCCAGCAGCCTTTGGGGTCGCGGGTACGGGGACATTCAGTACTTC. This chain connects TRBV5-6 to TRBJ2-4; TRBD2 is a possible D gene (5 bases). Germline V lookup: CDR1 SGHDT, CDR2 YYEEEE. The V end lost 4 bases, the J end lost 8 bases, and 22 bases lay between the germline ends. The CDR3 has 16 residues. Variable domain in full (rest from reference TRBV5-6 and TRBJ2-4): DAGVTQSPTHLIKTRGQQVTLRCSPKSGHDTVSWYQQALGQGPQFIFQYYEEEERQRGNFPDRFSGHQFPNYSSELNVNALLLGDSALYLCASSLWGRGYGDIQYFGAGTRLSVL.

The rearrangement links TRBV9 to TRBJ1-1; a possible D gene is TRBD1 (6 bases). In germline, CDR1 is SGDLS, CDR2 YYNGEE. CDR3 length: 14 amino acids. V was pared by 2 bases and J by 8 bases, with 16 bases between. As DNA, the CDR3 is TGTGCCAGCAGCGTCAGGGGTGGGTCGGGCGAAGCTTTCTTT. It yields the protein CASSVRGGSGEAFF.

The CDR3 protein is CASSIGRFGTDGNTIYF. CDR3 sequence (DNA): TGTGCCAGTAGTATAGGCCGGTTCGGGACTGATGGAAACACCATATATTTT. The rearrangement joins TRBV19 to TRBJ1-3; maybe TRBD1 (5 bases). V lost 1 base and J lost 3, with 16 bases in between. The CDR3 extends over 17 amino acids. Germline V lookup: CDR1 LNHDA, CDR2 SQIVND (reference sequence).

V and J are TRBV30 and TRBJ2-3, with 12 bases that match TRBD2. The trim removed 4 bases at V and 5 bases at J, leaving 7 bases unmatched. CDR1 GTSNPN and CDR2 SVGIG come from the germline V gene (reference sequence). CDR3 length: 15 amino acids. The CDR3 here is CAWNPGLAGRDTQYF. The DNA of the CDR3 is TGTGCCTGGAACCCCGGACTAGCGGGAAGAGATACGCAGTATTTT.

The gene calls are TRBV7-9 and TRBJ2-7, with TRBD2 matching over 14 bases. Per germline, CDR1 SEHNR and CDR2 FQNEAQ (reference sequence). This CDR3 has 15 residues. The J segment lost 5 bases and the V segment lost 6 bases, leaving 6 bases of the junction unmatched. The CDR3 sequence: CASSETSGGAHEQYF. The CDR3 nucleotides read TGTGCCAGCAGTGAGACTAGCGGGGGGGCCCACGAGCAGTACTTC.

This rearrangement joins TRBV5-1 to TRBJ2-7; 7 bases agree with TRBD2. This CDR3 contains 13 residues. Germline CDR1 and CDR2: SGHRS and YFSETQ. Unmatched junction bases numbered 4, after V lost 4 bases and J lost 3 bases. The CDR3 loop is CASSPRDYYEQYF. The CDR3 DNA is TGCGCCAGCAGCCCCCGGGACTACTACGAGCAGTACTTC.

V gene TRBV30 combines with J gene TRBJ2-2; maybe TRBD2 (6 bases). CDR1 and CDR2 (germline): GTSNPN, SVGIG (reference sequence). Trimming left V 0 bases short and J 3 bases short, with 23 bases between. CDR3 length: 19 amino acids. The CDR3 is CAWSVRGGGLAGYTGELFF. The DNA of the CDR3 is TGTGCCTGGAGTGTACGGGGAGGTGGTTTGGCAGGGTACACCGGGGAGCTGTTTTTT.

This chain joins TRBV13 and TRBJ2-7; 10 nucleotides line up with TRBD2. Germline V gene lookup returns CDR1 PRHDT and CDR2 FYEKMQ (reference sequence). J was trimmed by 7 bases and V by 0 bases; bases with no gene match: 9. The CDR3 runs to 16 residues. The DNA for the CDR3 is TGTGCCAGCAGCTTAGGAAGAAGACTAGCGGGCGGGGAGCAGTACTTC. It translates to CASSLGRRLAGGEQYF. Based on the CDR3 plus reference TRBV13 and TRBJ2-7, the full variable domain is AAGVIQSPRHLIKEKRETATLKCYPIPRHDTVYWYQQGPGQDPQFLISFYEKMQSDKGSIPDRFSAQQFSDYHSELNMSSLELGDSALYFCASSLGRRLAGGEQYFGPGTRLTVT.